Below, 7 T cell receptor beta chains from the same sample are listed, as sequenced in a study of cytomegalovirus exposure and HLA in healthy donors. With 60 Vbeta and 13 Jbeta primers, the PCR was carried out. Generated by immunoSEQ multiplex PCR, the TCRdb table keeps only in-frame clones and is missing some. The sample has about 150,000 clones, 79% seen once; the top ten hold 7.5% to 9%. The sample consisted of PBMCs. The receptors come from a man aged 30 to 45 in good health and CMV-seropositive.

The DNA of the CDR3 is TGTGCCAGCAGCTGGGACAGGGGTGGCTATGGCTACACCTTC. Translating gives CASSWDRGGYGYTF. The chain combines TRBV5-6 with TRBJ1-2; 10 bases are shared with TRBD1. Per the germline V gene, CDR1 is SGHDT and CDR2 is YYEEEE. V dropped 3 bases and J dropped 4; count of bases not matched to a gene: 3. The CDR3 covers 14 residues.

V is TRBV7-3 and J is TRBJ2-7, with 8 bases identical to TRBD2. The ends lost 4 bases at V and 6 bases at J; junction bases unmatched: 5. This CDR3 is built from 13 residues. From germline, CDR1 is SGHTA and CDR2 FQGTGA. As DNA, the CDR3 is TGTGCCAGCAGCTCGGGACTAGGTCGCGAGCAGTACTTC. Translating gives CASSSGLGREQYF.

The V and J genes are TRBV29-1 and TRBJ1-2; the D is unclear. V was clipped by 0 bases and J by 4 bases, with 9 bases between them. The CDR3 runs to 13 residues. Germline V gives CDR1 SQVTM, CDR2 ANQGSEA. The CDR3 DNA reads TGCAGCGTTGAAGATCGAGCGAGCTATGGCTACACCTTC. Protein product: CSVEDRASYGYTF.

This chain joins TRBV5-8 and TRBJ1-2; D not resolved. From germline, CDR1 is SGHTS and CDR2 YDEGEE. The CDR3 consists of 12 residues. V lost 2 bases to trimming and J lost 8 bases, with 10 bases between them. This CDR3 reads CASSFAVSGYTF. CDR3 DNA sequence: TGTGCCAGCAGCTTTGCAGTTTCAGGCTACACCTTC.

The chain links TRBV9 to TRBJ2-1, with 12 bases aligning to TRBD2. With 2 bases clipped from V and 0 bases from J, the junction kept 6 bases outside the gene matches. This CDR3 comprises 18 residues. The germline CDR1 and CDR2 sequences are SGDLS and YYNGEE. CDR3 region: CASSVSSGGGFSYNEQFF. The CDR3 coding sequence is TGTGCCAGCAGCGTTTCTAGCGGGGGGGGATTCTCCTACAATGAGCAGTTCTTC.

The chain recombines TRBV9 with TRBJ2-7, with 7 bases identical to TRBD1. The CDR3 consists of 15 residues. V gave up 4 bases and J gave up 0 bases; unmatched junction bases: 7. Germline loops: CDR1 SGDLS, CDR2 YYNGEE. The CDR3 nucleotides are TGTGCCAGCAGCCCTCGGGCAGGGGGCTCCTACGAGCAGTACTTC. Protein product: CASSPRAGGSYEQYF.

The gene calls are TRBV19 and TRBJ1-2, with TRBD1 identical over 10 bases. The CDR3 has 15 amino acids. J lost 4 bases, V lost 5 bases, and 7 bases had no gene match. Germline CDR1 and CDR2: LNHDA and SQIVND (reference sequence). The CDR3 sequence: CASSSGQGEVYGYTF. CDR3 in DNA: TGTGCCAGTAGTTCTGGACAGGGGGAAGTCTATGGCTACACCTTC.